This TCR beta chain was sequenced for a study of cytomegalovirus exposure and HLA in healthy donors. Germline trimming cut 7 bases from V and 3 bases from J; bases unmatched to any gene: 1. CDR3 length: 11 residues. PCR employed 60 Vbeta and 13 Jbeta primers. Measured with immunoSEQ multiplex PCR; TCRdb has only the in-frame clones, and not every one. The sample shows tens of thousands of clones, about 71% of them seen only once. Material: PBMCs. This clonotype was obtained from a woman between 45 and 65 years old in good health and CMV-seropositive. The rearrangement uses TRBV5-3 and TRBJ2-7; 7 bases map to TRBD1. TRBV5-3 is noted as an ORF with a role that remains uncertain. CDR3 coding DNA: TGTGCCAGACGACAGGGCTACGAGCAGTACTTC. Translated, it gives CARRQGYEQYF.